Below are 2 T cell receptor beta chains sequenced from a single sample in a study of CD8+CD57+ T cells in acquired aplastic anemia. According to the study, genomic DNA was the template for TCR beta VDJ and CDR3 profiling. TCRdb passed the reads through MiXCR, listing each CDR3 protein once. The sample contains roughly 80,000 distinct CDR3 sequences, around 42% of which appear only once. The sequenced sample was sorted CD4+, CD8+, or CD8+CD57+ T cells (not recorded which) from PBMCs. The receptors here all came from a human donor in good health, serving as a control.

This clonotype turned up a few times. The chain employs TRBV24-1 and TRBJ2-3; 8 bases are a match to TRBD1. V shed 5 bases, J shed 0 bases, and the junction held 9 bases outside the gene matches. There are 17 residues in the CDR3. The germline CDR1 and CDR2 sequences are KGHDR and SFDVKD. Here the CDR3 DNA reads TGTGCCACCAGTGCCCATCGGACAGGGTCTAGCACAGATACGCAGTATTTT. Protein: CATSAHRTGSSTDTQYF.

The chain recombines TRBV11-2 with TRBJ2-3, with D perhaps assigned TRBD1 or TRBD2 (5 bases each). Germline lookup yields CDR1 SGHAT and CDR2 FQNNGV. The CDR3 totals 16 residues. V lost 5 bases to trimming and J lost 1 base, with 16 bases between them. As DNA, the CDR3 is TGTGCCAGCAGCCGCGAATGGGACCTCGGCACAGATACGCAGTATTTT. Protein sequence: CASSREWDLGTDTQYF.